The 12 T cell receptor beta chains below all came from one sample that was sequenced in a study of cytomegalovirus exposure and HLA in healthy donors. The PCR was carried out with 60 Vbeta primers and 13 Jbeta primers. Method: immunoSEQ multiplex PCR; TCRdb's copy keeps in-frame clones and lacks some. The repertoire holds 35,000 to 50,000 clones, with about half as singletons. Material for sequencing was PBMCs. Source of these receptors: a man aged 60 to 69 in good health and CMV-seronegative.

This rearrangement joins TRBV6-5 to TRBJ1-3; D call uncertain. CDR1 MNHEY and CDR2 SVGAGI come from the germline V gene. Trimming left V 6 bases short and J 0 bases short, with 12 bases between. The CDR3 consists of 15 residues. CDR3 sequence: CASSDGWVSGNTIYF. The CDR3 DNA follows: TGTGCCAGCAGCGACGGGTGGGTCTCTGGAAACACCATATATTTT.

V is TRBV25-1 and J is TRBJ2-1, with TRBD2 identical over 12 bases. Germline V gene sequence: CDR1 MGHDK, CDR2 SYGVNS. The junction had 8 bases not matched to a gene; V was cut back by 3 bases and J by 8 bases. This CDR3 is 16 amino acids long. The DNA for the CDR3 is TGTGCCAGCAGTGAGTGGCTAGCGGGAGGGTTCGATGAGCAGTTCTTC. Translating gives CASSEWLAGGFDEQFF.

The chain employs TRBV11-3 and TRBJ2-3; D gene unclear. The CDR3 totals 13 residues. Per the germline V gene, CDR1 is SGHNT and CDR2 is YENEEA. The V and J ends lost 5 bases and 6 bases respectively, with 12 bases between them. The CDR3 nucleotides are TGTGCCAGCAGCATGAGCCCATGGGATACGCAGTATTTT. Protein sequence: CASSMSPWDTQYF.

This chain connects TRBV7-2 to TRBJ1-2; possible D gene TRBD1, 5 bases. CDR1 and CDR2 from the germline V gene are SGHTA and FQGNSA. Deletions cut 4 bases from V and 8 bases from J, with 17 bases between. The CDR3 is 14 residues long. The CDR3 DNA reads TGTGCCAGCAGCTACCGGGACTCTCTAGGGGGCTACACCTTC. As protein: CASSYRDSLGGYTF.

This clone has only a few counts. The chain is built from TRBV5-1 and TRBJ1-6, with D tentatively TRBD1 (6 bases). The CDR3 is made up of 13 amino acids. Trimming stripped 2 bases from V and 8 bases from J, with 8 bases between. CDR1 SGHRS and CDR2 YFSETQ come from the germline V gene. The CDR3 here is CASSLQGDSPLHF. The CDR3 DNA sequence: TGCGCCAGCAGCTTACAGGGAGATTCACCCCTCCACTTT.

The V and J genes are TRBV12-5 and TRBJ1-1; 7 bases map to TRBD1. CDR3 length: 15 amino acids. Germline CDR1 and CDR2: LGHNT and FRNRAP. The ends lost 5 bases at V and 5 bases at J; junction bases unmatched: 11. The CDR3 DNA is TGTGCTAGTGGTCCCCCCGGGAAGGGGGCAACTGAAGCTTTCTTT. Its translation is CASGPPGKGATEAFF. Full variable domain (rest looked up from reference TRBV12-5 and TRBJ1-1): DARVTQTPRHKVTEMGQEVTMRCQPILGHNTVFWYRQTMMQGLELLAYFRNRAPLDDSGMPKDRFSAEMPDATLATLKIQPSEPRDSAVYFCASGPPGKGATEAFFGQGTRLTVV.

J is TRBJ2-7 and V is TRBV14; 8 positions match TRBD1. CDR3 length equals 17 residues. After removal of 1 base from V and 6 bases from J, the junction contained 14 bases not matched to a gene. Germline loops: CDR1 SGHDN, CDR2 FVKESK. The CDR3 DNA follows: TGTGCCAGCAGCCAAGCTCTTGAATGGACAGGGACTGGCGAGCAGTACTTC. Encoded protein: CASSQALEWTGTGEQYF.

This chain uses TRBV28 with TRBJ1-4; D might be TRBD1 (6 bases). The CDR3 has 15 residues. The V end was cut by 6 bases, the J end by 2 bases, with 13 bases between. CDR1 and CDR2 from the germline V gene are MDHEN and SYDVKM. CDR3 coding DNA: TGTGCCAGCAGACTAGCGGGGGGCACTAATGAAAAACTGTTTTTT. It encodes CASRLAGGTNEKLFF. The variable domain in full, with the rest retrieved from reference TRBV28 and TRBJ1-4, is DVKVTQSSRYLVKRTGEKVFLECVQDMDHENMFWYRQDPGLGLRLIYFSYDVKMKEKGDIPEGYSVSREKKERFSLILESASTNQTSMYLCASRLAGGTNEKLFFGSGTQLSVL.

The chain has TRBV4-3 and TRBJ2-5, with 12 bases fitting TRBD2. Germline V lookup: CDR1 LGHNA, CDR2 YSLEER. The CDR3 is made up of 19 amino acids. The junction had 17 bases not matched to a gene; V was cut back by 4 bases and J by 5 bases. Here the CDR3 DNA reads TGCGCCAGCAGCCTATGGGGGCCTAGCGGGAGGGCAATGCCGGAGACCCAGTACTTC. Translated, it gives CASSLWGPSGRAMPETQYF.

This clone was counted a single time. The CDR3 is CASSVAGGRYNEQFF. The CDR3 nucleotides read TGTGCCAGCAGCGTAGCAGGGGGCCGCTACAATGAGCAGTTCTTC. The V call is TRBV9, the J call TRBJ2-1, with TRBD1 identical over 8 bases. The germline gives CDR1 SGDLS, CDR2 YYNGEE. The CDR3 contains 15 residues. J lost 3 bases, V lost 0 bases, and 2 bases had no gene match.

The CDR3: CASRVGRNTGELFF. DNA for the CDR3: TGTGCCAGCAGGGTTGGGAGGAACACCGGGGAGCTGTTTTTT. The chain joins TRBV6-1 to TRBJ2-2, with a weak D call TRBD2 (5 bases). The germline V gene encodes CDR1 MNHNS and CDR2 SASEGT. The V gene lost 6 bases and the J gene lost 1 base, with 9 bases spanning the gap. The CDR3 totals 14 residues.

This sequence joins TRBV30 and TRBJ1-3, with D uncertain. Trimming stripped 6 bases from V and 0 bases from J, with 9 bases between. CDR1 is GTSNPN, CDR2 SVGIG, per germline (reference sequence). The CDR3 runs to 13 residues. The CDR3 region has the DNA TGTGCCTGTTCACTAAGCTCTGGAAACACCATATATTTT. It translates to CACSLSSGNTIYF.